This T cell receptor (beta chain) was obtained from a study of blood T cells in healthy people across ages. Extracted total RNA amounted to at least 5.5 micrograms for each sample. The authors ran a second PCR of roughly 6 to 12 cycles using a sample-barcoded 5' primer and a J-beta primer mix. Each cDNA molecule, via a template-switch adaptor with 12 random nucleotides, was tagged. TCRdb recomputed calls from the 5' RACE reads with MiXCR, one row per CDR3 protein. The data contain about 1.8 million distinct CDR3 sequences, around half of them seen just once; the ten biggest clones take up roughly 2%. Ten or more counts support this clonotype. The CDR3 sequence is 18 residues long. J gave up 1 base and V 3 bases, and 15 bases lay outside the gene matches. Germline CDR1 SGHTA, CDR2 FQGNSA.

This chain joins TRBV7-2 and TRBJ2-7; 7 nucleotides align to TRBD1. The source material was blood. The TCR originated in a woman aged 40 to 50 in good health. CDR3: CASSFRLSQGQSSYEQYF. The CDR3 DNA reads TGTGCCAGCAGCTTTCGGTTGAGTCAGGGACAGTCATCCTACGAGCAGTACTTC.